The TCR beta chain under discussion was sequenced for a study of PD-1 blockade in classical Hodgkin lymphoma. Regarding the study as a whole: Why the repertoires differ is still unclear, perhaps disease activity or prior therapy. With CD4+ cells, TCR diversity rose significantly by C4D1, but not with CD8+ cells. Before treatment, TCR diversity in newly diagnosed patients was reportedly lower than in healthy donors.

Using immunoSEQ multiplex PCR, the repertoire was profiled, and TCRdb retains in-frame clones only, with some absent. The table lists 90,000 or so clones, around nine tenths of them singletons, with approximately 2.5% in the top ten. The CDR3 extends over 15 amino acids. V lost 2 bases and J 0 bases, leaving 10 bases between the germline ends. Germline loops: CDR1 SGHNT, CDR2 YYREEE (reference sequence). As concerns this clone: Antigen unknown.

Relapses following autologous stem cell transplantation were seen in all patients, with brentuximab vedotin exposure varying. This TCR was recovered from a human donor with classical Hodgkin lymphoma. This chain uses TRBV5-4 with TRBJ2-3; D call uncertain. The specimen comprised peripheral blood mononuclear cells (PBMCs), sampled before the second cycle of nivolumab. CDR3 nucleotides: TGTGCCAGCAGCTTAAGGCAGACTAGCACAGATACGCAGTATTTT. The encoded protein is CASSLRQTSTDTQYF.